This T cell receptor beta chain came from a study of beta chain features in type 1 diabetes (dated by TCRdb to between 2017 and 2018). Regarding the research as a whole: Patients and healthy donors did not differ in mean age, gender distribution, total cell number or subset yield. The study compared TCRB repertoires of sorted circulating CD4+ T cell subsets between recently diagnosed type 1 diabetes patients and matched healthy donors. Regulatory and stem cell-like memory subsets were obtained from only 8 patients and about eight healthy donors, while naive and central memory subsets were obtained from all 28 donors. A total of some 100,000,000 sorted cells were examined across all samples, and the number of cells per subset was strongly correlated with RNA yield.

From each donor, a single peripheral blood sample of around 120 mL on average was drawn into heparinised tubes. A BD FACSAria II was used to sort naive, central memory, regulatory and stem cell-like memory CD4+ T cells with a panel that included CD45RO, CCR7, CD25, CD127, CD95 and CD27. All sorted populations exceeded 98% purity. PBMCs were separated immediately by Lymphoprep density gradient centrifugation and were stained directly, without being cultured. So that batch effects would be minimized, each experiment stained and sorted samples in pairs, pairing one healthy donor with one patient. The High Capacity cDNA Reverse Transcription Kit was used to reverse transcribe all of the isolated RNA, meaning that expressed TCRB transcripts were what got sequenced. Naive, central memory and regulatory T cell samples underwent deep immunoSEQ sequencing, averaging about 3.3 million total reads per sample. Sorted cells were lysed in RLT buffer and RNA was extracted with DNase-treated RNeasy Micro or Mini kits, depending on cell number. To prevent cross-contamination, every cell subset was processed on its own, while patient and healthy donor samples were processed together. The immunoSEQ multiplex PCR was used to amplify TCRB sequences from cDNA, generating 87-bp fragments that spanned the CDR3 region. Sequencing of the amplicons was done on the Illumina HiSeq platform. The study's processing was this. PCR bias was computationally corrected using synthetic template baselines, reads within Hamming distance 2 were collapsed, and singletons that could not be merged were discarded. Reads were aligned to IMGT to assign V, D and J genes, CDR3 length, and insertions or deletions at six rearrangement sites. Within each subset, clonotype counts were normalized to the number of sorted cells before true diversity and Gini coefficients were calculated with the tcR R package. The overlap coefficient, calculated on TCRB nucleotide sequences, was used to measure repertoire sharing. TCRdb provides this immuneACCESS table in a form limited to in-frame rearrangements. Some clones are lacking; in checked studies, under half of them reflect an unresolved V gene, and why the rest are absent is not known. V and J calls and clone size are those listed in that table; D and trimming were worked out from the DNA. In all, the sample holds roughly 290,000 clones, and 8% of those were seen once. The leading ten clones occupy roughly 1% of the sample.

The investigation overall reported the following: In all four CD4+ subsets, TCRB CDR3 length was moderately but significantly shorter in type 1 diabetes patients. Because cDNA was sequenced instead of genomic DNA, highly expressing activated cells could be over-represented, though the groups showed no difference in activation or CD3 levels. Fewer insertions and more nucleotide deletions at VDJ recombination sites were observed in patients with type 1 diabetes, implying thymic rearrangement abnormalities. HLA sub-analyses involved small numbers of individuals, so any influence of HLA type on TCRB rearrangement remained unresolved. PCR might favor shorter templates, but patient and control samples were amplified and corrected together, so any skew would affect both groups equally. Naive, central memory and regulatory TCRB repertoires appeared more similar among patients than among healthy donors.

The germline V gene (reference sequence) specifies LNHDA as CDR1 and SQIVND as CDR2. The CDR3 holds 14 amino acids from the cysteine to the phenylalanine. The read is trimmed to its CDR3 DNA, 42 bases read in frame from base 1. V has 8 bases trimmed and J has 6 bases trimmed; junction bases matching no gene number 9. This clone was observed many times. What antigen it recognizes has not been identified. Per-base qualities were not stored, and no clone one base away is much larger. The receptor was isolated from a young woman in good health. Rearrangement joined TRBV19 to TRBJ2-1; 8 central nucleotides agree with TRBD1. Material: central memory CD4+ T cells from blood. The nucleotide sequence is given as TGTGCCAGTTCCAGATTTACAGGGGGCAATGAGCAGTTCTTC. The resulting protein is CASSRFTGGNEQFF.